Below are 8 T cell receptor beta chains sequenced from a single sample in a study of tumor T cells in aggressive B-cell lymphoma. Profiled with immunoSEQ multiplex PCR; TCRdb holds only in-frame clones, not every one. The table has under 3,500 clones, around nine tenths seen once. The specimen sequenced was tumor tissue. The receptor set was obtained from an adult with diffuse large B cell lymphoma.

This clone was observed a handful of times. The chain combines TRBV7-8 with TRBJ1-1, with D possibly TRBD1 on 5 matching bases. The germline V gene has CDR1 SGHVS and CDR2 FQNEAQ. Trimming stripped 0 bases from V and 3 bases from J, with 14 bases between. This CDR3 has 16 residues. The CDR3: CASSLANHRFYTEAFF. CDR3 nucleotides: TGTGCCAGCAGCTTAGCGAACCACAGGTTCTACACTGAAGCTTTCTTT.

Here the CDR3 DNA reads TGTGCCAGCAGTTTATTCGCGGGACGGGGCGAGCAGTACTTC. Amino acid sequence: CASSLFAGRGEQYF. V is TRBV28 and J is TRBJ2-7; D possibly corresponds to TRBD2 (6 bases). CDR1 MDHEN and CDR2 SYDVKM come from the germline V gene. The CDR3 covers 14 residues. The V gene lost 1 base and the J gene lost 6 bases, with 13 bases spanning the gap. The complete variable domain, with remaining parts taken from reference TRBV28 and TRBJ2-7, reads DVKVTQSSRYLVKRTGEKVFLECVQDMDHENMFWYRQDPGLGLRLIYFSYDVKMKEKGDIPEGYSVSREKKERFSLILESASTNQTSMYLCASSLFAGRGEQYFGPGTRLTVT.

Written as DNA, the CDR3 is TGTGCCACCCCGAGCGGAGGGATTGGCACAGATACGCAGTATTTT. Its translation: CATPSGGIGTDTQYF. The V call is TRBV19, the J call TRBJ2-3, with D maybe TRBD2 (6 bases). V was clipped by 10 bases and J by 1 base, with 18 bases between them. CDR3 length equals 15 residues. Germline CDR1 reads LNHDA; CDR2 reads SQIVND (reference sequence).

The chain combines TRBV4-1 with TRBJ1-3; the D gene is possibly TRBD1 (6 bases). The CDR3 extends over 16 amino acids. Germline V gene data show CDR1 as MGHRA and CDR2 as YSYEKL. Deletions cut 3 bases from V and 2 bases from J, with 14 bases between. CDR3: CASSQEGGSAGNTIYF. CDR3 in DNA: TGCGCCAGCAGCCAGGAAGGGGGTAGTGCTGGAAACACCATATATTTT.

V and J are TRBV5-4 and TRBJ2-5, with D possibly TRBD2 on 6 matching bases. The germline CDR1 and CDR2 sequences are SGHNT and YYREEE (reference sequence). CDR3 size: 16 residues. The germline V and J ends were trimmed by 1 base and 5 bases, with 18 bases remaining between them. The CDR3 protein is CASSLSGGGGGETQYF. In nucleotides, the CDR3 is TGTGCCAGCAGCTTGTCTGGGGGAGGAGGTGGCGAGACCCAGTACTTC.

The chain employs TRBV27 and TRBJ1-2, with D uncertain. Germline CDR1 is MNHEY and CDR2 is SMNVEV (reference sequence). The CDR3 length is 14 residues. The V end was cut by 5 bases, the J end by 7 bases, with 17 bases between. The DNA of the CDR3 is TGTGCCAGCAGTCCCGCGACACCCGTCTTTGGCTACACCTTC. It codes for CASSPATPVFGYTF.

V is TRBV7-2 and J is TRBJ2-5; 11 bases fit TRBD2. The J segment lost 1 base and the V segment lost 4 bases, leaving 2 bases of the junction unmatched. Germline lookup yields CDR1 SGHTA and CDR2 FQGNSA. The CDR3 extends over 15 amino acids. CDR3 sequence: CASSSGLAVQETQYF. The CDR3 bases are TGTGCCAGCAGCTCGGGACTAGCGGTCCAAGAGACCCAGTACTTC.

The CDR3 DNA is TGTGCCAGCAGTGAGTGGCTAGCGGCCAGCACAGATACGCAGTATTTT. Protein: CASSEWLAASTDTQYF. The genes are TRBV6-1 and TRBJ2-3; 7 nucleotides match TRBD2. From germline, CDR1 is MNHNS and CDR2 SASEGT. The CDR3 contains 16 residues. J was trimmed by 0 bases and V by 3 bases; bases with no gene match: 6.